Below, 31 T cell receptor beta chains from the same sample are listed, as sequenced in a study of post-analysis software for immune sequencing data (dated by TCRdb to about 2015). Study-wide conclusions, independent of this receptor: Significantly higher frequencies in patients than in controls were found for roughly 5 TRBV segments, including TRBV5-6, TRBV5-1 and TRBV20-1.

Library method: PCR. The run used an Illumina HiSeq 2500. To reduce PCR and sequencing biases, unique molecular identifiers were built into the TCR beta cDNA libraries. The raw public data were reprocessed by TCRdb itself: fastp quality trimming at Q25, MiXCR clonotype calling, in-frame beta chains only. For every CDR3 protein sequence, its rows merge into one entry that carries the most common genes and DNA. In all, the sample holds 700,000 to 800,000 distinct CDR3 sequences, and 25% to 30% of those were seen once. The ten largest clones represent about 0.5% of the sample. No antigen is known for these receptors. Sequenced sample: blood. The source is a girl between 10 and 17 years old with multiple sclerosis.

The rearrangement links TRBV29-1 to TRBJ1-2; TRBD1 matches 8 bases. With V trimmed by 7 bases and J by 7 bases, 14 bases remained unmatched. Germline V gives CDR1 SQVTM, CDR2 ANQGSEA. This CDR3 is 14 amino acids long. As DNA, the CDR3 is TGCAGCGCTGCCTATGATGGGACAGGTTGTGGCTACACCTTC. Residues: CSAAYDGTGCGYTF.

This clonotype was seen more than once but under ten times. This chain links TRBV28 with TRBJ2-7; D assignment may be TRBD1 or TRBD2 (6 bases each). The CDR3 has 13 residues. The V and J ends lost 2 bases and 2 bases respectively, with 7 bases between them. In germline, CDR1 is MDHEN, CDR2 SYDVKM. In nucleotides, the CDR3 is TGTGCCAGCAGTTTACGGGGGCCCTACGAGCAGTACTTC. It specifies CASSLRGPYEQYF.

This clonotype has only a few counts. The CDR3 protein is CASSQDLGGTEQYF. DNA of the CDR3: TGTGCCAGCAGCCAAGATCTCGGTGGGACCGAGCAGTACTTC. This chain joins TRBV3-1 and TRBJ2-7; D may match TRBD1 or TRBD2 (5 bases each). The germline gives CDR1 LGHDT, CDR2 YNNKEL (reference sequence). V was cut by 0 bases and J by 6 bases, with 12 bases left in between. There are 14 residues in the CDR3.

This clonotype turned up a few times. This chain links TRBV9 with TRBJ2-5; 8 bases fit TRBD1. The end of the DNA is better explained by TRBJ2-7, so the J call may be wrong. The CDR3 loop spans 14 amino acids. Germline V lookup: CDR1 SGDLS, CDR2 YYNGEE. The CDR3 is CASSPGQDAYEQYF. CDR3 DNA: TGTGCCAGCAGCCCGGGACAGGACGCCTACGAGCAGTACTTC.

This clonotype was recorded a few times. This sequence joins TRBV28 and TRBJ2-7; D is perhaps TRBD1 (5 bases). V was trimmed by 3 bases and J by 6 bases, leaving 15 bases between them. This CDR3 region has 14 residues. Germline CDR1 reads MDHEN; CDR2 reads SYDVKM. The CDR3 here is CASSFFAGLVEQYF. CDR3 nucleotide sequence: TGTGCCAGCAGTTTTTTCGCAGGGCTGGTCGAGCAGTACTTC.

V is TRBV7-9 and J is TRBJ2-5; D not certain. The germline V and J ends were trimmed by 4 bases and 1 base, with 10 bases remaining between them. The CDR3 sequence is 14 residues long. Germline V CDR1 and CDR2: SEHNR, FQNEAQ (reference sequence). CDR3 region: CASSWQQAQETQYF. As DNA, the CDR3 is TGTGCCAGCAGCTGGCAGCAAGCCCAAGAGACCCAGTACTTC.

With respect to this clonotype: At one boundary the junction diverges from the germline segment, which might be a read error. The CDR3 loop is CSSSLGLPYNNYGYTF. CDR3 sequence (DNA): TGTTCCAGCAGCTTAGGTTTGCCCTACAATAACTATGGCTACACCTTC. The chain couples TRBV7-8 to TRBJ1-2; no clear D gene. Germline-derived CDR1 and CDR2 are SGHVS and FQNEAQ. This CDR3 is built from 16 residues. The entire variable domain, with the rest obtained from reference TRBV7-8 and TRBJ1-2, is as follows: GAGVSQSPRYKVAKRGQDVALRCDPISGHVSLFWYQQALGQGPEFLTYFQNEAQLDKSGLPSDRFFAERPEGSVSTLKIQRTQQEDSAVYLCSSSLGLPYNNYGYTFGSGTRLTVV.

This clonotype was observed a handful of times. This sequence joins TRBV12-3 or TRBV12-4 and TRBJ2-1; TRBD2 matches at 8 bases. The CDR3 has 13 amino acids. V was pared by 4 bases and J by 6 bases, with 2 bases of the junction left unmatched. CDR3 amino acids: CASSSGTSNEQFF. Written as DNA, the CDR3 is TGTGCCAGCAGTTCCGGGACTAGCAATGAGCAGTTCTTC.

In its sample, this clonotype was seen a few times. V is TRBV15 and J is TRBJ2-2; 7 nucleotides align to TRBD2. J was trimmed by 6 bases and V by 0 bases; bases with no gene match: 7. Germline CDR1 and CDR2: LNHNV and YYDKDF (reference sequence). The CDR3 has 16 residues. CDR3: CATSRDLPGGAGELFF. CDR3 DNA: TGTGCCACCAGCAGAGACCTTCCTGGGGGGGCCGGGGAGCTGTTTTTT.

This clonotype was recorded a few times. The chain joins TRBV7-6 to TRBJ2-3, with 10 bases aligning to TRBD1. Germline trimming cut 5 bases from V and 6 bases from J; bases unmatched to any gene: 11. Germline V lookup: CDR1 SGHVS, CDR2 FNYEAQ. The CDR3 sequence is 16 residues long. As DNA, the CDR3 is TGTGCCAGCAGCGTGGGGGACAGGGGAGTAGGTGATACGCAGTATTTT. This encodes CASSVGDRGVGDTQYF.

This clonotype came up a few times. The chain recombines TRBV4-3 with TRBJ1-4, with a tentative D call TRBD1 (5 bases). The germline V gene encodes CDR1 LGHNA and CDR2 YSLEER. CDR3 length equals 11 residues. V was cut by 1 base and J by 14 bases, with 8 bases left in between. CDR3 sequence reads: CASSQAGRLFF. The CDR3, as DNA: TGCGCCAGCAGCCAAGCAGGGCGGCTGTTTTTT.

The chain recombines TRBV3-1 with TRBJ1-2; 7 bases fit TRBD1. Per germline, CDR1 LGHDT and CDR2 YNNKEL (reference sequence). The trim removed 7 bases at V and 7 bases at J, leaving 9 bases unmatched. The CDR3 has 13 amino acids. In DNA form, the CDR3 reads TGTGCCAGCAACCTACAGGGGAGAAGTGGCTACACCTTC. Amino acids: CASNLQGRSGYTF.

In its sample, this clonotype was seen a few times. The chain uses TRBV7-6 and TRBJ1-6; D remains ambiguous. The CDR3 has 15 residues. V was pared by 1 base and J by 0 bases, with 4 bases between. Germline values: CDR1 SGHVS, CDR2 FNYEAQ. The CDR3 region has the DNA TGTGCCAGCAGCTTAGAGGGCTCCTATAATTCACCCCTCCACTTT. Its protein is CASSLEGSYNSPLHF.

The CDR3 loop reads CASSWGGTAHGGYTF. CDR3 nucleotide sequence: TGTGCCAGCAGCTGGGGTGGGACGGCACATGGCGGCTACACCTTC. This chain uses TRBV28 with TRBJ1-2; D perhaps matches TRBD1 (5 bases). CDR3 length: 15 amino acids. Germline CDR1 MDHEN, CDR2 SYDVKM. V gave up 6 bases and J gave up 8 bases, with 22 bases separating them.

The CDR3 coding sequence is TGTGCCAGCAGTTACTCGACAGGGGGAGGCTATGGCTACACCTTC. Translation: CASSYSTGGGYGYTF. The genes are TRBV6-5 and TRBJ1-2; 9 bases are a match to TRBD1. This CDR3 contains 15 residues. The germline CDR1 and CDR2 sequences are MNHEY and SVGAGI. After removal of 0 bases from V and 4 bases from J, the junction contained 3 bases not matched to a gene.

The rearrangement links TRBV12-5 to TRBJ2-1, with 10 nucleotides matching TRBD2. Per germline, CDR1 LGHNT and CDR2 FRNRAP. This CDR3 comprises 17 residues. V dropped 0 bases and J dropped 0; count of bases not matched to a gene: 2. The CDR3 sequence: CASGLVLAGVSYNEQFF. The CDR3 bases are TGTGCTAGTGGTTTGGTCCTAGCGGGAGTCTCCTACAATGAGCAGTTCTTC.

This CDR3 is CASSGVTGRAYNEQYF. The CDR3 bases are TGCGCCAGCAGCGGAGTGACAGGGCGGGCCTACAATGAGCAGTATTTT. The chain is built from TRBV5-1 and TRBJ2-3; 7 positions agree with TRBD1. Germline CDR1 reads SGHRS; CDR2 reads YFSETQ. The CDR3 extends over 16 amino acids. J was trimmed by 11 bases and V by 4 bases; bases with no gene match: 19.

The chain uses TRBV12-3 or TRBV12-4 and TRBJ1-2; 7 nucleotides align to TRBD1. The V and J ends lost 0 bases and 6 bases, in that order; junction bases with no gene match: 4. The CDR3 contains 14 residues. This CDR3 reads CASSLAGGWDGYTF. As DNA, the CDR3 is TGTGCCAGCAGTTTAGCAGGGGGCTGGGATGGCTACACCTTC.

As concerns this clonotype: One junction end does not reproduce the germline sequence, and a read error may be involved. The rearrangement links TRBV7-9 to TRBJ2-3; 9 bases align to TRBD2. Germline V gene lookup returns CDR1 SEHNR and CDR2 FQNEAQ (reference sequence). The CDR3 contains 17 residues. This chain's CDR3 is CTSSNRLASGDPDTQYF. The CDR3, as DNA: TGTACCAGCAGCAACAGGTTGGCTAGCGGGGATCCAGATACGCAGTATTTT.

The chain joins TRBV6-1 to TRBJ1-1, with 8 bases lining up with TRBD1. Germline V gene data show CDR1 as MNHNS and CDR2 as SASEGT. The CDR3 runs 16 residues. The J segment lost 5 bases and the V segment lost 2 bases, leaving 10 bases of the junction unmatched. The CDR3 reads CASSETTQGARTEAFF. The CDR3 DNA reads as TGTGCCAGCAGTGAAACCACCCAGGGGGCGAGGACTGAAGCTTTCTTT.

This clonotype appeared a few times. Written as DNA, the CDR3 is TGTGCCAGCAGCGTAGTAGGACTAGCTTACAATGAGCAGTTCTTC. It translates to CASSVVGLAYNEQFF. The V call is TRBV9, the J call TRBJ2-1; 8 nucleotides agree with TRBD2. The J segment lost 4 bases and the V segment lost 0 bases, leaving 3 bases of the junction unmatched. The CDR3 sequence is 15 residues long. Germline lookup yields CDR1 SGDLS and CDR2 YYNGEE. Using reference TRBV9 and TRBJ2-1 for the parts outside the CDR3, the full variable domain is DSGVTQTPKHLITATGQRVTLRCSPRSGDLSVYWYQQSLDQGLQFLIQYYNGEERAKGNILERFSAQQFPDLHSELNLSSLELGDSALYFCASSVVGLAYNEQFFGPGTRLTVL.

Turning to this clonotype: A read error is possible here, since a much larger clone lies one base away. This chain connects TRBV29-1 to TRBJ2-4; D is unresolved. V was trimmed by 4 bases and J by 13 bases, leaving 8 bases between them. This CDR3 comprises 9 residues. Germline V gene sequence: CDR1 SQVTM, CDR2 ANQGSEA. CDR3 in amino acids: CSVGYEQYF. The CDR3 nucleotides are TGCAGCGTTGGTTATGAGCAGTACTTC.

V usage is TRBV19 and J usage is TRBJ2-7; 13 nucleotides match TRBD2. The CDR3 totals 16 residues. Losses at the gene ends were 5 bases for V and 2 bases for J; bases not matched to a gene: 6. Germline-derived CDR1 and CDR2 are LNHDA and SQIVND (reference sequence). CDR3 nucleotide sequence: TGTGCCAGTAGTGCCCGACTAGCGGGAGGTCCCTACGAGCAGTACTTC. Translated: CASSARLAGGPYEQYF.

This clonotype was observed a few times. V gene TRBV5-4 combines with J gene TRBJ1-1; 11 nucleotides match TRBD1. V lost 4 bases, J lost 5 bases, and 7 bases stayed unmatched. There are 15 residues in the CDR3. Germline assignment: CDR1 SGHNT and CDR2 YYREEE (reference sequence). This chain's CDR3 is CASSHQGTGGTEAFF. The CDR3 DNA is TGTGCCAGCAGCCATCAAGGGACAGGGGGAACTGAAGCTTTCTTT.

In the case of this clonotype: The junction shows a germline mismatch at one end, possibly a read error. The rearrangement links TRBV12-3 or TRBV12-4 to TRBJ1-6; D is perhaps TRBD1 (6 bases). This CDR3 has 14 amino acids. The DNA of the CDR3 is TGTGCCAGCAGCCAATCAGGGGAACGGTCACCCCCCCACTTT. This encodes CASSQSGERSPPHF.

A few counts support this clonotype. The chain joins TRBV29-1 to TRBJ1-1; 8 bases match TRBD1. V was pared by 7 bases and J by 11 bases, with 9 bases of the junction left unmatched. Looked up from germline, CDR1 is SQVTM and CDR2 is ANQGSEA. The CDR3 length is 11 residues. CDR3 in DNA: TGCAGCGGGGGACAGGTAGACGGTGCTTTCTTT. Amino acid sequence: CSGGQVDGAFF.

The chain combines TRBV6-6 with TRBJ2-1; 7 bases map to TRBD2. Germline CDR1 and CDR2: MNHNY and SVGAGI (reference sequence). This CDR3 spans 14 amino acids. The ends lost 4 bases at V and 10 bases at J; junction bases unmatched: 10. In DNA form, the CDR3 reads TGTGCCAGCAGTTTCCCGGGGGAGGGACGAGAGCAGTTCTTC. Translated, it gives CASSFPGEGREQFF.

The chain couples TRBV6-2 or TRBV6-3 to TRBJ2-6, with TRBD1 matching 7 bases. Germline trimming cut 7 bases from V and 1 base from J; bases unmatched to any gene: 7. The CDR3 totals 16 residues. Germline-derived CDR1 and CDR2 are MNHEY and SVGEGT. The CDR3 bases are TGTGCCAGCACGAGGGGGCAAGGTTCTGGGGCCAACGTCCTGACTTTC. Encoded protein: CASTRGQGSGANVLTF.

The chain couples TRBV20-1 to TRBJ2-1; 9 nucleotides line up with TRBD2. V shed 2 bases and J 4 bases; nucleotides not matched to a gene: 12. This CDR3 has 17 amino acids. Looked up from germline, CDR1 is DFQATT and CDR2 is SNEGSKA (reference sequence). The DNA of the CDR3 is TGCAGTGCTAGAAGAGCGGGGGGCCAAATCTTTTACAATGAGCAGTTCTTC. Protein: CSARRAGGQIFYNEQFF.

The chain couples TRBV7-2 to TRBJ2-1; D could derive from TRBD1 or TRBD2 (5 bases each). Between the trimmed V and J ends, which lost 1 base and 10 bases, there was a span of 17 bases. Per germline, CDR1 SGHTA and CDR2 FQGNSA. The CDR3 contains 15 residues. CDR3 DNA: TGTGCCAGCAGCTTAGTCCAGGGTGCTTCGGGAGAGCAGTTCTTC. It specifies CASSLVQGASGEQFF.

The CDR3 region is CASSSDRSHEQYF. The CDR3 DNA sequence: TGTGCCAGCAGTTCCGACAGGTCCCACGAGCAGTACTTC. This chain connects TRBV27 to TRBJ2-7; D may be TRBD1 (6 bases). This CDR3 spans 13 amino acids. The V end lost 4 bases, the J end lost 5 bases, and 12 bases lay between the germline ends. The germline V gene encodes CDR1 MNHEY and CDR2 SMNVEV (reference sequence).